This TCR beta chain is from a study of post-analysis software for immune sequencing data. Across the whole study: Some patients lacked subtype; others had relapsing-remitting, secondary progressive or progressive-relapsing disease. Findings of the study overall: Patients showed TRBV5-6, TRBV5-1 and TRBV20-1 among five TRBV segments more frequent than in controls. Those with multiple sclerosis, the patient group, showed significantly lower normalized Chao1 diversity than controls.

Sequencing libraries made from TCR beta cDNA carried unique molecular identifiers. One entry per CDR3 protein, called by TCRdb with MiXCR from the PCR reads. The table shows hundreds of thousands of distinct CDR3 sequences, with 30% occurring only once. In this sample, this clonotype turned up a few times. The antigen is unknown. The CDR3 is made up of 16 amino acids. Germline lookup yields CDR1 SGHRS and CDR2 YFSETQ. Trimming pared 4 bases from V and 2 bases from J, leaving 16 bases between. The genes are TRBV5-1 and TRBJ1-5, with TRBD1 as a possible D gene (6 bases). Sequenced sample: blood. The TCR originated in a girl aged 10 to 17 with multiple sclerosis. In nucleotides, the CDR3 is TGCGCCAGCAGCCTCATAGGCAGGGGAGGCAATCAGCCCCAGCATTTT. This sequence encodes CASSLIGRGGNQPQHF.